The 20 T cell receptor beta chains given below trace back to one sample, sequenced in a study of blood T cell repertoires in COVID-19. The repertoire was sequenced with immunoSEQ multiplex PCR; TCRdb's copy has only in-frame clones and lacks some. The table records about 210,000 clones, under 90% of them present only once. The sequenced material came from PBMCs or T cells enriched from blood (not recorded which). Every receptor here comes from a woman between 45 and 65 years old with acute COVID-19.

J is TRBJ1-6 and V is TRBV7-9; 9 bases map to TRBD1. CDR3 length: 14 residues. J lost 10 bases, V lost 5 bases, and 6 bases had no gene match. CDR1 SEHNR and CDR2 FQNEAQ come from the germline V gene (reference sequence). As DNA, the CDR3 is TGTGCCAGCAGCCCCGGACAGGGGAGGTCACCCCTCCACTTT. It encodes CASSPGQGRSPLHF.

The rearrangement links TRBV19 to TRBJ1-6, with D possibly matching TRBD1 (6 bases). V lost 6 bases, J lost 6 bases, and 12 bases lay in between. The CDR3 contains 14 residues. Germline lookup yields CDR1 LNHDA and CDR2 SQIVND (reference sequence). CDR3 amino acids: CASRTGWGNSPLHF. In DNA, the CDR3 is TGTGCCAGTAGAACAGGGTGGGGTAATTCACCCCTCCACTTT.

In DNA form, the CDR3 reads TGTGCCAGCAGTTTGATCATCTCCCCTAGCGGGGGGGACCAAGAGACCCAGTACTTC. Translation: CASSLIISPSGGDQETQYF. V is TRBV28 and J is TRBJ2-5; 12 bases map to TRBD2. Per the germline V gene, CDR1 is MDHEN and CDR2 is SYDVKM. The CDR3 consists of 19 residues. Germline trimming cut 3 bases from V and 0 bases from J; bases unmatched to any gene: 11.

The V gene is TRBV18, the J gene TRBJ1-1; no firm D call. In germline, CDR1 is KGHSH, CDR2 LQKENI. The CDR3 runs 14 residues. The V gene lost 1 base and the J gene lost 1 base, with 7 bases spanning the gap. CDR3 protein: CASSPLAENTEAFF. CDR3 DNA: TGTGCCAGCTCACCACTAGCCGAGAACACTGAAGCTTTCTTT.

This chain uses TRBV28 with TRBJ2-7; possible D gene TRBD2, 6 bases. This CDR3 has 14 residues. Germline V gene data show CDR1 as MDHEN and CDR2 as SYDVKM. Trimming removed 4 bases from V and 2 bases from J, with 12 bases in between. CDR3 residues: CASSSREVTYEQYF. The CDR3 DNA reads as TGTGCCAGCAGTTCGAGGGAGGTTACCTACGAGCAGTACTTC.

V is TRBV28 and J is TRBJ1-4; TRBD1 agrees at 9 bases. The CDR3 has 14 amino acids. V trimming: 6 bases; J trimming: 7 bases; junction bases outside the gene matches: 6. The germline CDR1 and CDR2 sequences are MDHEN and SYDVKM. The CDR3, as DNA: TGTGCCAGCAGATCCGGGACAGGGTCTGAAAAACTGTTTTTT. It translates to CASRSGTGSEKLFF.

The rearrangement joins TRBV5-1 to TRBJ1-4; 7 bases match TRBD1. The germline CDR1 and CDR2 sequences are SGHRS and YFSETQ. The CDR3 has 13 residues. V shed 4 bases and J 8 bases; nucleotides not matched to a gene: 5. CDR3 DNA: TGCGCCAGCAGCCCTGGAGGGGGCGAAAAACTGTTTTTT. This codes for CASSPGGGEKLFF. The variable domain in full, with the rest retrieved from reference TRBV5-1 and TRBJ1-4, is KAGVTQTPRYLIKTRGQQVTLSCSPISGHRSVSWYQQTPGQGLQFLFEYFSETQRNKGNFPGRFSGRQFSNSRSEMNVSTLELGDSALYLCASSPGGGEKLFFGSGTQLSVL.

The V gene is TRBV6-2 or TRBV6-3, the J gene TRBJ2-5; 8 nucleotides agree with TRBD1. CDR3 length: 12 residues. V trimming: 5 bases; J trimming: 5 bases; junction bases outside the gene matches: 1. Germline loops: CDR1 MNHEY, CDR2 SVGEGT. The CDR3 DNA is TGTGCCAGCAGTACAGGGGGGGAGACCCAGTACTTC. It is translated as CASSTGGETQYF.

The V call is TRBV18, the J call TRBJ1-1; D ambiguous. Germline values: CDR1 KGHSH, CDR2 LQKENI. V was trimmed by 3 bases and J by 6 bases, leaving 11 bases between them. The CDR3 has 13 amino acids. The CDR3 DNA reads TGTGCCAGCTCACCGGGAGCCTGGCCTGAAGCTTTCTTT. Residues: CASSPGAWPEAFF.

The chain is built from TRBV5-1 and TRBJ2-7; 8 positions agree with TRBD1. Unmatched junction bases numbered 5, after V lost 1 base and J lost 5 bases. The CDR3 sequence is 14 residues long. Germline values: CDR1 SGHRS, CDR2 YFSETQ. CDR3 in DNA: TGCGCCAGCAGCTTGCCAGGGGGCCTAAACGAGCAGTACTTC. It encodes CASSLPGGLNEQYF.

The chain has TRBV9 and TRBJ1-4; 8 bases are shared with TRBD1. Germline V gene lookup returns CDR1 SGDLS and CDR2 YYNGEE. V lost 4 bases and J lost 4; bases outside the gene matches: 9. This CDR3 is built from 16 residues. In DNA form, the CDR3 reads TGTGCCAGCAGCAAACTGCCGGGACAGGATAATGAAAAACTGTTTTTT. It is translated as CASSKLPGQDNEKLFF. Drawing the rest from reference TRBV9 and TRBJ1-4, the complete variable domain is DSGVTQTPKHLITATGQRVTLRCSPRSGDLSVYWYQQSLDQGLQFLIQYYNGEERAKGNILERFSAQQFPDLHSELNLSSLELGDSALYFCASSKLPGQDNEKLFFGSGTQLSVL.

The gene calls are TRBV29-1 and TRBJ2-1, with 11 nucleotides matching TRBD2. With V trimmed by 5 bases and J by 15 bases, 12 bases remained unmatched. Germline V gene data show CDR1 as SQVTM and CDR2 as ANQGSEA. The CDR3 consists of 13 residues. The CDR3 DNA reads TGCAGCGTTTGGGTAGCGGGGGGGCCTCTAATGTTCTTC. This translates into CSVWVAGGPLMFF.

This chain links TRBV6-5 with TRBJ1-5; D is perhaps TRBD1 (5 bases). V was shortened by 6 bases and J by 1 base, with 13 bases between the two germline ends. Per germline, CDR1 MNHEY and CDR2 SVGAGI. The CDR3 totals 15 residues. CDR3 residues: CASRTDGGSNQPQHF. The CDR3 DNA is TGTGCCAGCAGGACTGACGGGGGGAGCAATCAGCCCCAGCATTTT.

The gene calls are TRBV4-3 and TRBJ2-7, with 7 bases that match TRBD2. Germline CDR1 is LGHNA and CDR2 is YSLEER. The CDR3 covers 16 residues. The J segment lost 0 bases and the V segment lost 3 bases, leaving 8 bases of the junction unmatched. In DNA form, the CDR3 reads TGCGCCAGCAGCCAGAGACTTAAGCGGGACTCCTACGAGCAGTACTTC. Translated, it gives CASSQRLKRDSYEQYF.

CDR3: CASNDRENQPQHF. CDR3 in DNA: TGTGCCAGTAATGACAGGGAAAATCAGCCCCAGCATTTT. The genes are TRBV19 and TRBJ1-5, with 7 bases fitting TRBD1. The V segment lost 7 bases and the J segment 4 bases; nucleotides outside the gene matches: 4. CDR3 length: 13 residues. From germline, CDR1 is LNHDA and CDR2 SQIVND (reference sequence).

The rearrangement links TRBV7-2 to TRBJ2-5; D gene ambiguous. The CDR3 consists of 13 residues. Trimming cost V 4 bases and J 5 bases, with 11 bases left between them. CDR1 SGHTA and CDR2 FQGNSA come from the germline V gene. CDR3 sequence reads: CASSSNIPETQYF. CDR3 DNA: TGTGCCAGCAGCTCTAATATACCGGAGACCCAGTACTTC.

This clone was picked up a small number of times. In nucleotides, the CDR3 is TGTGCCAGCAGCTTCTTGACAGGGGGAGGTGGGGCCAACGTCCTGACTTTC. This encodes CASSFLTGGGGANVLTF. The chain couples TRBV5-5 to TRBJ2-6, with 9 bases fitting TRBD1. V shed 2 bases and J 3 bases; nucleotides not matched to a gene: 6. The CDR3 loop spans 17 amino acids. Germline CDR1 is SGHKS and CDR2 is YYEKEE (reference sequence).

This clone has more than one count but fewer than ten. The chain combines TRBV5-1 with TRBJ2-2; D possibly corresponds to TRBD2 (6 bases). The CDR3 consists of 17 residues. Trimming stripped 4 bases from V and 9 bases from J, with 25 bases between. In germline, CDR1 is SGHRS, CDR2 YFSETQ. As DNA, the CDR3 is TGCGCCAGCAGCCCAATTGGGACTTCCACTTTGGCCCGGGAGCTGTTTTTT. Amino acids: CASSPIGTSTLARELFF.

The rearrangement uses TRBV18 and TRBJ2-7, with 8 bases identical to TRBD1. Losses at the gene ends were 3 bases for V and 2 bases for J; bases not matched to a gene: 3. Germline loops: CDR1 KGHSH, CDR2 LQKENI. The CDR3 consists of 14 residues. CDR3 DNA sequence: TGTGCCAGCTCACCCAGGACAGGGCCCTACGAGCAGTACTTC. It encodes CASSPRTGPYEQYF.

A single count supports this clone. In nucleotides, the CDR3 is TGTGCCAGTAGTGCGGACAGGGGTTTCACTGAAGCTTTCTTT. Protein product: CASSADRGFTEAFF. The chain combines TRBV19 with TRBJ1-1, with 9 nucleotides matching TRBD1. The V gene end was trimmed by 5 bases and the J gene end by 4 bases; junction bases not matched to a gene: 5. This CDR3 comprises 14 residues. The germline CDR1 and CDR2 sequences are LNHDA and SQIVND (reference sequence).